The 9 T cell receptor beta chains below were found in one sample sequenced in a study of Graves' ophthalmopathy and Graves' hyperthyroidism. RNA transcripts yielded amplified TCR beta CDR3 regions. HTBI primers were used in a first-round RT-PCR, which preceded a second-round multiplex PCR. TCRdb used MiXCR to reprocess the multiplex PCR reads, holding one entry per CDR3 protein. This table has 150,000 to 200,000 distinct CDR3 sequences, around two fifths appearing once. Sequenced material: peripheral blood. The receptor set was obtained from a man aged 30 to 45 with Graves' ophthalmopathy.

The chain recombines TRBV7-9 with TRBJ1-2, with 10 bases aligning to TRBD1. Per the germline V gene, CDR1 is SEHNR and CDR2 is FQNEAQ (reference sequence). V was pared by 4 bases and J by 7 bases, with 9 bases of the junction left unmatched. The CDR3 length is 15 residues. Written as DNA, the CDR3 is TGTGCCAGCAGCTGGCCTGGGACAGGGGTTTCTGGCTACACCTTC. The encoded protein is CASSWPGTGVSGYTF. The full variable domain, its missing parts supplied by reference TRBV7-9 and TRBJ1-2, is DTGVSQNPRHKITKRGQNVTFRCDPISEHNRLYWYRQTLGQGPEFLTYFQNEAQLEKSRLLSDRFSAERPKGSFSTLEIQRTEQGDSAMYLCASSWPGTGVSGYTFGSGTRLTVV.

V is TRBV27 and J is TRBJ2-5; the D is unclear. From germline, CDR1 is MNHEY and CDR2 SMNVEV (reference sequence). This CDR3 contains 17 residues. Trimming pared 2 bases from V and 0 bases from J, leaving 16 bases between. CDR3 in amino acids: CASSLTGLQLYQETQYF. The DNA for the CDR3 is TGTGCCAGCAGTTTAACGGGTCTTCAGTTGTACCAAGAGACCCAGTACTTC.

CDR3 in amino acids: CASLKPTSGGHEQYF. CDR3 nucleotide sequence: TGTGCCAGCCTTAAGCCGACTAGCGGGGGCCACGAGCAGTACTTC. The genes are TRBV27 and TRBJ2-7, with 12 bases fitting TRBD2. V lost 8 bases and J lost 5; bases outside the gene matches: 10. Germline V gene sequence: CDR1 MNHEY, CDR2 SMNVEV (reference sequence). The CDR3 spans 15 residues.

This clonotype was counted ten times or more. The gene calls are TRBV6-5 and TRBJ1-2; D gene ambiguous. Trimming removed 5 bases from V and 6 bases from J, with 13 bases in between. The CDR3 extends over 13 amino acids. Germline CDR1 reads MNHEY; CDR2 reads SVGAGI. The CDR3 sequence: CASSRTVRDGYTF. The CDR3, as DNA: TGTGCCAGCAGTAGGACGGTCCGGGATGGCTACACCTTC.

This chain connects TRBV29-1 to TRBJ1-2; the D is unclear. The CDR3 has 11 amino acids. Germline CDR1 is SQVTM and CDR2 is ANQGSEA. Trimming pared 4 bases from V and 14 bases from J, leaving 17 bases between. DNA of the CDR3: TGCAGCGTTGGGACGCTGACTGAGAGGACCTTC. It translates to CSVGTLTERTF.

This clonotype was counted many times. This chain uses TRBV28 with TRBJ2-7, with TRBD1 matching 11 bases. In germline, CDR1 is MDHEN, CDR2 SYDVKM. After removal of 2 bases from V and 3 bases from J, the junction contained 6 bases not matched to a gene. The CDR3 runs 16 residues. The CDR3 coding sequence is TGTGCCAGCAGTTTACGGCCGGGACAGGGGGGCTACGAGCAGTACTTC. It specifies CASSLRPGQGGYEQYF.

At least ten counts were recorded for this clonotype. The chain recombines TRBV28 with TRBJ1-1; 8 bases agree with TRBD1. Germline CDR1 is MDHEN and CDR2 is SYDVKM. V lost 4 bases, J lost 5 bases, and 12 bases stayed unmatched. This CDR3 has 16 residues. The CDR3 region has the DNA TGTGCCAGCAGTTCGGTGGGGGACAGGTCGCAAACTGAAGCTTTCTTT. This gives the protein CASSSVGDRSQTEAFF.

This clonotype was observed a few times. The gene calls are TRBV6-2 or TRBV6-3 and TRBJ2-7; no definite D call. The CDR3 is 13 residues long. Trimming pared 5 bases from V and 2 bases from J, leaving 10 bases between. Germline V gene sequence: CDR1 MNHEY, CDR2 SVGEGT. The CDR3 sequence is CASSLRLAYEQYF. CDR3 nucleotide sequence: TGTGCCAGCAGTCTAAGACTTGCCTACGAGCAGTACTTC.

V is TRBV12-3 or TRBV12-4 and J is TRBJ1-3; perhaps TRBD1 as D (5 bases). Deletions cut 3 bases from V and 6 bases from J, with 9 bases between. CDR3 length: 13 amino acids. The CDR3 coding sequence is TGTGCCAGCAGTTTCGGGGGGATAAACACCATATATTTT. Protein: CASSFGGINTIYF.